This TCR beta chain was found in a study of regulatory T cells in long-lasting Graves disease. This clonotype came up many times. Time point of the sample: newly diagnosed GD, antithyroid drugs for less than 3 months. Following extraction of RNA from PBMCs, that RNA was used to make the TCR library. Construction of TCR beta libraries relied on iRepertoire HTBI primers and on Arm-PCR targeting CDR3 regions. TCRdb fed the multiplex PCR reads into MiXCR, producing one record per CDR3 protein. This sample has 350,000 to 500,000 distinct CDR3 sequences, with about 15% found just once. These same data were also listed under a study on T cells in Graves' hyperthyroidism and ophthalmopathy. That source notes: Researchers ran a first-round RT-PCR on the TCR CDR3 using the HTBI primer set.

Specimen: peripheral blood mononuclear cells (PBMCs), collected at new diagnosis, from a patient treated with antithyroid drugs. The TCR originated in a woman younger than 45 with Graves disease.

CDR3 sequence: CASSRFRGTNEKLFF. The CDR3 DNA sequence: TGTGCCAGCAGCCGTTTTAGGGGAACTAATGAAAAACTGTTTTTT. V usage is TRBV7-9 and J usage is TRBJ1-4; D perhaps matches TRBD1 (5 bases). Trimming removed 5 bases at V and 1 base at J, with 11 bases between. The V gene's germline CDR1 is SEHNR and CDR2 FQNEAQ (reference sequence). This CDR3 has 15 residues.